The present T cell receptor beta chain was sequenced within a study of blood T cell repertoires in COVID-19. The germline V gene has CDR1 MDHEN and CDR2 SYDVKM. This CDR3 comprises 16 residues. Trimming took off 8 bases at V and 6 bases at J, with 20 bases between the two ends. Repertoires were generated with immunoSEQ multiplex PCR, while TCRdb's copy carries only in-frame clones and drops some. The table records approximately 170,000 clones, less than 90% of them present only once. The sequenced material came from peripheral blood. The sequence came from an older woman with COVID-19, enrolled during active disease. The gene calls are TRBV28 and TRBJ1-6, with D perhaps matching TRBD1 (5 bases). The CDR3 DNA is TGTGCCAGCCTCGCCCTGACAGTGAACTTTAATTCACCCCTCCACTTT. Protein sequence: CASLALTVNFNSPLHF.